This entry lists 28 T cell receptor beta chains sequenced from one sample in a study of vaccination and CD4 T cells after COVID-19. The Oncomine TCR Beta short-read assay was applied to DNA of cultured CD4+ T cells. TCRdb itself ran the PCR reads through MiXCR, one entry per CDR3 protein. Here the sample spans around 13,000 distinct CDR3 sequences, under 25% being singletons. The treatment was: roughly 11-day PBMC culture with coronavirus spike peptide pools or control peptides (ViraFEST assay). Their target antigens are unknown. The sample comprised cultured CD4+ T cells from blood. All receptors derive from a human donor with COVID-19.

The chain has TRBV6-1 and TRBJ1-5; D uncertain. CDR3 length equals 14 residues. The germline V and J ends were trimmed by 2 bases and 6 bases, with 11 bases remaining between them. Germline CDR1 MNHNS, CDR2 SASEGT. The CDR3 protein is CASSERWNGQPQHF. CDR3 coding DNA: TGTGCCAGCAGTGAACGGTGGAATGGTCAGCCCCAGCATTTT.

This CDR3 reads CASSLIGGLVADTQYF. Here the CDR3 DNA reads TGTGCCAGCAGCTTAATTGGGGGACTAGTCGCCGATACGCAGTATTTT. The chain is built from TRBV7-3 and TRBJ2-3, with 8 bases matching TRBD2. Trimming took 1 base from V and 6 from J; bases not matched to a gene: 9. The CDR3 is 16 residues long. CDR1 is SGHTA and CDR2 is FQGTGA in the germline V gene.

The rearrangement links TRBV11-2 to TRBJ2-1; TRBD2 aligns across 12 bases. The CDR3 length is 19 residues. The ends lost 5 bases at V and 8 bases at J; junction bases unmatched: 19. Germline values: CDR1 SGHAT, CDR2 FQNNGV. The CDR3 loop is CASSRARRLTSGGIDEQFF. CDR3 sequence (DNA): TGTGCCAGCAGCCGTGCCCGCCGGCTAACTAGCGGGGGGATCGATGAGCAGTTCTTC.

The genes are TRBV30 and TRBJ1-1; D perhaps matches TRBD1 (6 bases). Trimming took 0 bases from V and 6 from J, leaving 11 bases between them. The CDR3 totals 13 residues. CDR1 and CDR2 (germline): GTSNPN, SVGIG (reference sequence). The CDR3 bases are TGTGCCTGGAGTGTTAGGGGGGCCGCTGAAGCTTTCTTT. Translation gives CAWSVRGAAEAFF.

This clonotype showed up just a few times. The rearrangement uses TRBV19 and TRBJ2-3; TRBD2 is a possible D gene (6 bases). The length of the CDR3 is 12 residues. Germline values: CDR1 LNHDA, CDR2 SQIVND (reference sequence). The V end was cut by 6 bases, the J end by 5 bases, with 9 bases between. DNA of the CDR3: TGTGCCAGTAGGATTAGCGGAGATACGCAGTATTTT. As protein: CASRISGDTQYF. The variable domain in full, with the rest retrieved from reference TRBV19 and TRBJ2-3, is DGGITQSPKYLFRKEGQNVTLSCEQNLNHDAMYWYRQDPGQGLRLIYYSQIVNDFQKGDIAEGYSVSREKKESFPLTVTSAQKNPTAFYLCASRISGDTQYFGPGTRLTVL.

This chain uses TRBV6-5 with TRBJ2-7; D is perhaps TRBD1 (5 bases). Per germline, CDR1 MNHEY and CDR2 SVGAGI. This CDR3 is built from 13 residues. The V end was cut by 4 bases, the J end by 7 bases, with 14 bases between. The CDR3 region has the DNA TGTGCCAGCAGTTCCGAAGGGGTAGGGGAGCAGTACTTC. Translated: CASSSEGVGEQYF.

CDR3 loop: CATRQESNTGELFF. CDR3 coding DNA: TGTGCCACACGACAGGAGAGTAACACCGGGGAGCTGTTTTTT. The chain couples TRBV7-8 to TRBJ2-2; tentative D call: TRBD1 (6 bases). Germline CDR1 is SGHVS and CDR2 is FQNEAQ. The ends were cut back, 10 bases at V and 2 bases at J, with 14 bases in the middle. The CDR3 sequence is 14 residues long.

The chain links TRBV12-3 or TRBV12-4 to TRBJ1-3; D is undetermined. Trimming removed 8 bases at V and 4 bases at J, with 6 bases between. This CDR3 has 11 amino acids. In DNA, the CDR3 is TGTGCCAGCGGTTCGGGAAACACCATATATTTT. It is translated as CASGSGNTIYF.

By share of the sample, this clonotype is medium-sized. This chain joins TRBV7-2 and TRBJ2-2, with D tentatively TRBD2 (6 bases). There are 15 residues in the CDR3. The germline gives CDR1 SGHTA, CDR2 FQGNSA. Trimming removed 2 bases from V and 1 base from J, with 8 bases in between. CDR3 residues: CASSLSAGNTGELFF. CDR3 in DNA: TGTGCCAGCAGCTTATCAGCGGGGAACACCGGGGAGCTGTTTTTT.

V and J are TRBV19 and TRBJ2-4, with D perhaps being TRBD1 or TRBD2 (6 bases each). Germline-derived CDR1 and CDR2 are LNHDA and SQIVND (reference sequence). The CDR3 covers 15 residues. V lost 10 bases, J lost 1 base, and 17 bases lay in between. The CDR3 sequence: CATGTSGQAKNIQYF. The CDR3 DNA reads as TGTGCCACCGGGACTTCAGGACAGGCCAAAAACATTCAGTACTTC.

This clonotype was seen a few times. The V and J genes are TRBV7-6 and TRBJ1-6; 7 nucleotides line up with TRBD1. Per the germline V gene, CDR1 is SGHVS and CDR2 is FNYEAQ. CDR3 size: 19 residues. The V and J ends lost 5 bases and 0 bases, in that order; junction bases with no gene match: 13. The CDR3 nucleotides read TGTGCCAGCAGCCGGACGGACAGGTCACAAGGCTCCTATAATTCACCCCTCCACTTT. Amino acid sequence: CASSRTDRSQGSYNSPLHF.

The chain has TRBV5-1 and TRBJ2-2; 8 nucleotides align to TRBD1. The V segment lost 4 bases and the J segment 2 bases; nucleotides outside the gene matches: 4. The CDR3 extends over 15 amino acids. Germline V gene data show CDR1 as SGHRS and CDR2 as YFSETQ. This CDR3 reads CASSPTGVNTGELFF. The CDR3 region has the DNA TGCGCCAGCAGCCCGACAGGGGTAAACACCGGGGAGCTGTTTTTT.

This clonotype was detected only a few times. The chain couples TRBV7-2 to TRBJ2-3, with 8 bases lining up with TRBD2. Germline CDR1 SGHTA, CDR2 FQGNSA. The CDR3 totals 14 residues. Trimming at V came to 5 bases and at J to 2 bases, leaving 3 bases not matched to a gene. CDR3 in DNA: TGTGCCAGCAGCCCGGGGGGGTACACAGATACGCAGTATTTT. This sequence encodes CASSPGGYTDTQYF.

The chain uses TRBV28 and TRBJ2-5; no firm D call. Trimming shortened V by 2 bases and J by 5 bases, and 12 bases separated the two germline ends. The CDR3 spans 14 residues. Germline V lookup: CDR1 MDHEN, CDR2 SYDVKM. The CDR3 region has the DNA TGTGCCAGCAGTTTACCCCAGACCGGGGAGACCCAGTACTTC. Protein product: CASSLPQTGETQYF.

The chain employs TRBV4-2 and TRBJ1-2; 10 bases are a match to TRBD1. Losses at the gene ends were 4 bases for V and 3 bases for J; bases not matched to a gene: 2. CDR1 and CDR2 (germline): LGHNA, YNFKEQ. The CDR3 is 14 residues long. CDR3: CASSRDRGDYGYTF. The DNA of the CDR3 is TGTGCCAGCAGCCGGGACAGGGGTGACTATGGCTACACCTTC.

The rearrangement uses TRBV19 and TRBJ1-3; no clear D gene. CDR1 LNHDA and CDR2 SQIVND come from the germline V gene (reference sequence). This CDR3 has 15 amino acids. V lost 5 bases to trimming and J lost 0 bases, with 11 bases between them. CDR3 nucleotides: TGTGCCAGTAGTCAAGGGTCCTCCTCTGGAAACACCATATATTTT. Protein product: CASSQGSSSGNTIYF.

This clonotype showed up just a few times. The junction and the germline gene differ at one end; a read error may be behind it. The rearrangement links TRBV12-3 or TRBV12-4 to TRBJ1-2; D call uncertain. The CDR3 is 13 amino acids. The CDR3: CASSLDRSYGCTF. The DNA for the CDR3 is TGTGCCAGCAGTTTAGACCGATCCTATGGCTGCACCTTC.

This clonotype has only a few counts. The chain joins TRBV6-5 to TRBJ2-7; D gene ambiguous. Trimming removed 0 bases at V and 3 bases at J, with 9 bases between. The CDR3 extends over 14 amino acids. Germline V gene sequence: CDR1 MNHEY, CDR2 SVGAGI. As DNA, the CDR3 is TGTGCCAGCAGTTACTCGCACGGATACTACGAGCAGTACTTC. Its protein product is CASSYSHGYYEQYF.

As DNA, the CDR3 is TGTGCCAGCTCACCCACCGGGGCCTATGGCTACACCTTC. Residues: CASSPTGAYGYTF. The rearrangement joins TRBV18 to TRBJ1-2, with D possibly being TRBD1 (5 bases). From germline, CDR1 is KGHSH and CDR2 LQKENI. The CDR3 loop spans 13 amino acids. V gave up 3 bases and J gave up 4 bases, with 9 bases separating them.

The chain combines TRBV5-1 with TRBJ2-5; TRBD2 matches 7 bases. Trimming cost V 4 bases and J 4 bases; bases outside gene matches: 13. This CDR3 is 16 amino acids long. CDR1 and CDR2 from the germline V gene are SGHRS and YFSETQ. CDR3 region: CASSALTTAGPETQYF. Here the CDR3 DNA reads TGCGCCAGCAGCGCTCTAACTACAGCGGGGCCAGAGACCCAGTACTTC.

The V call is TRBV7-6, the J call TRBJ1-1; D gene ambiguous. This CDR3 is 13 amino acids long. Germline V CDR1 and CDR2: SGHVS, FNYEAQ. Trimming stripped 4 bases from V and 1 base from J, with 7 bases between. CDR3 nucleotides: TGTGCCAGCAGCTCCGGTCGGAACACTGAAGCTTTCTTT. Amino acids: CASSSGRNTEAFF. Combining the CDR3 with reference TRBV7-6 and TRBJ1-1 gives the whole variable domain GAGVSQSPRYKVTKRGQDVALRCDPISGHVSLYWYRQALGQGPEFLTYFNYEAQQDKSGLPNDRFSAERPEGSISTLTIQRTEQRDSAMYRCASSSGRNTEAFFGQGTRLTVV.

V gene TRBV7-6 combines with J gene TRBJ2-2; D might be TRBD2 (5 bases). The V and J ends lost 1 base and 3 bases respectively, with 9 bases between them. This CDR3 region has 15 residues. CDR1 and CDR2 from the germline V gene are SGHVS and FNYEAQ. In DNA, the CDR3 is TGTGCCAGCAGCTTAGGGGTCGGGGACACCGGGGAGCTGTTTTTT. Translating gives CASSLGVGDTGELFF.

This clonotype has just one count. The junction differs from germline at one of its ends, possibly a read error. This chain uses TRBV5-1 with TRBJ2-5; possibly TRBD1 or TRBD2 for D (5 bases each). Germline V gene lookup returns CDR1 SGHRS and CDR2 YFSETQ. The CDR3 is 15 residues long. CDR3 sequence: CASRLQGDTQEAQYF. CDR3 sequence (DNA): TGCGCCAGCAGGCTGCAGGGAGACACCCAAGAGGCCCAGTACTTC. Full variable domain (remainder filled in from reference TRBV5-1 and TRBJ2-5): KAGVTQTPRYLIKTRGQQVTLSCSPISGHRSVSWYQQTPGQGLQFLFEYFSETQRNKGNFPGRFSGRQFSNSRSEMNVSTLELGDSALYLCASRLQGDTQEAQYFGPGTRLLVL.

The genes are TRBV7-9 and TRBJ2-5; 8 bases agree with TRBD2. From germline, CDR1 is SEHNR and CDR2 FQNEAQ (reference sequence). CDR3 length: 16 amino acids. The V and J ends lost 8 bases and 1 base, in that order; junction bases with no gene match: 12. The CDR3 nucleotides are TGTGCCAGCGGATCGTTAAGCGGGGGATCCCAAGAGACCCAGTACTTC. Its translation: CASGSLSGGSQETQYF.

This clonotype was seen more than once but under ten times. This sequence joins TRBV5-8 and TRBJ2-5, with TRBD1 identical over 9 bases. Germline V gives CDR1 SGHTS, CDR2 YDEGEE. This CDR3 has 14 residues. Trimming took 4 bases from V and 6 from J; bases not matched to a gene: 7. CDR3 DNA: TGTGCCAGCAGCCTACAGGGGGCTTTGAAGACCCAGTACTTC. Its translation: CASSLQGALKTQYF.

The V and J genes are TRBV3-1 and TRBJ1-5; 7 bases line up with TRBD1. CDR1 and CDR2 (germline): LGHDT, YNNKEL (reference sequence). The CDR3 totals 15 residues. Losses at the gene ends were 3 bases for V and 5 bases for J; bases not matched to a gene: 7. CDR3 sequence: CASSQLGTVHQPQHF. The CDR3 DNA sequence: TGTGCCAGCAGCCAGCTCGGGACAGTTCATCAGCCCCAGCATTTT.

This chain uses TRBV6-5 with TRBJ2-7; D gene unclear. CDR1 MNHEY and CDR2 SVGAGI come from the germline V gene. The CDR3 length is 15 residues. Trimming left V 3 bases short and J 2 bases short, with 14 bases between. CDR3 in DNA: TGTGCCAGCAGTTATTTTCCCAGCCTGGCCTACGAGCAGTACTTC. Translation: CASSYFPSLAYEQYF.

This clonotype has just a few counts. The J gene is TRBJ2-5, the V gene TRBV20-1, with D tentatively TRBD2 (6 bases). The CDR3 spans 20 residues. V was pared by 1 base and J by 5 bases, with 32 bases between. Germline CDR1 is DFQATT and CDR2 is SNEGSKA (reference sequence). Here the CDR3 reads CSARARRVDSATGVLETQYF. CDR3 in DNA: TGCAGTGCTAGAGCCCGCCGGGTCGACAGCGCCACGGGAGTACTGGAGACCCAGTACTTC.